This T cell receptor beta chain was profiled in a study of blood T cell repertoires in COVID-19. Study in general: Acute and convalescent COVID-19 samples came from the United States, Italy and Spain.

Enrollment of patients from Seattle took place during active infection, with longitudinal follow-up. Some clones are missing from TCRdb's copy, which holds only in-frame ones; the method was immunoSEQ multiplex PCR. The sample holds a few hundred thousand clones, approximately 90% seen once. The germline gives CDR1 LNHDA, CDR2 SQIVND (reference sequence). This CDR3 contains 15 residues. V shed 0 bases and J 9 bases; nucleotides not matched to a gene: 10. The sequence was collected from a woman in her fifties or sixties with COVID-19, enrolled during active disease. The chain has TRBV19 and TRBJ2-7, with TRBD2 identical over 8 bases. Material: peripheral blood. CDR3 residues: CASSIDPSGSAAQYF. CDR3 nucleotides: TGTGCCAGTAGTATAGATCCAAGCGGGAGCGCCGCGCAGTACTTC.